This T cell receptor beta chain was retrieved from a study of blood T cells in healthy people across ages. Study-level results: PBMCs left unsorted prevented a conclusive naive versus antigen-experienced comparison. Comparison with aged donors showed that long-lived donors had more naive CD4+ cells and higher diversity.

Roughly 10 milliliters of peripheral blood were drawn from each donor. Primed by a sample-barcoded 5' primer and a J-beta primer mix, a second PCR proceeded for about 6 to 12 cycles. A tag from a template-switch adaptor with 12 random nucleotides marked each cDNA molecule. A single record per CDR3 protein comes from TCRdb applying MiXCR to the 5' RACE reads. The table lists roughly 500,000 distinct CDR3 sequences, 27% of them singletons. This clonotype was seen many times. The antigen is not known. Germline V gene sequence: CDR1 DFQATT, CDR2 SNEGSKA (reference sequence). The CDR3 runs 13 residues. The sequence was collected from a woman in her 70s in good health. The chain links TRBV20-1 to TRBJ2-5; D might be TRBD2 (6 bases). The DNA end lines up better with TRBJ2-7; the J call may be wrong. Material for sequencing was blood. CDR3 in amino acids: CSAWRGASYEQYF. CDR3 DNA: TGCAGTGCTTGGAGGGGTGCGTCCTACGAGCAGTACTTC.